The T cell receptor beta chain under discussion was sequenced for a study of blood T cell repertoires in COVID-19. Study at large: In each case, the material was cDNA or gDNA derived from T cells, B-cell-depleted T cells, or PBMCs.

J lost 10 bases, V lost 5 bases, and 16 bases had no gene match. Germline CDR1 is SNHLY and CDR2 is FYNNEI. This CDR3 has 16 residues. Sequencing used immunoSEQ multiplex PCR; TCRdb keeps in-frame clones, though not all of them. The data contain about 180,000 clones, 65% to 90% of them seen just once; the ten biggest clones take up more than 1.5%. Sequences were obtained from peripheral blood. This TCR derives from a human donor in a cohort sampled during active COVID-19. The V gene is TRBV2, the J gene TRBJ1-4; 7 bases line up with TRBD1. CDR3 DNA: TGTGCCAGCAGTCCCGACTCAGGAGGGGGCGGCGGAAAACTGTTTTTT. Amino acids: CASSPDSGGGGGKLFF. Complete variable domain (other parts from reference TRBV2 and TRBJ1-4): EPEVTQTPSHQVTQMGQEVILRCVPISNHLYFYWYRQILGQKVEFLVSFYNNEISEKSEIFDDQFSVERPDGSNFTLKIRSTKLEDSAMYFCASSPDSGGGGGKLFFGSGTQLSVL.